The rows below give T cell receptor beta chains drawn from one sample of a study of cytomegalovirus exposure and HLA in healthy donors. Some clones are missing from TCRdb's copy, which holds only in-frame ones; the method was immunoSEQ multiplex PCR. The sample gives approximately 190,000 clones, roughly 73% of which show up once; approximately 2% is in the top ten. Sequenced: PBMCs. The receptor source for this set is a woman younger than 45 in good health and CMV-seropositive. Both conserved end residues are part of each CDR3. The D gene is left open where the match is weak. For some rows the clone size is stated as once, few or many, or as a class when expanded; others skip it.

size: -
J: TRBJ1-2
D: TRBD1
V: TRBV6-5
DNA: TGTGCCAGCAGTCGACAGGGGGCTCGCACCTTC
CDR3: CASSRQGARTF

size: -
J: TRBJ2-7
D: -
V: TRBV7-2
DNA: TGTGCCAGCAGCTCTATTGCGCGGGACTCCTACGAGCAGTACTTC
CDR3: CASSSIARDSYEQYF

size: -
J: TRBJ2-6
D: -
V: TRBV6-5
DNA: TGTGCCAGCAGCGGGAGCTCTGGGGCCAACGTCCTGACTTTC
CDR3: CASSGSSGANVLTF

size: -
J: TRBJ1-1
D: TRBD1
V: TRBV7-9
DNA: TGTGCCAGCAGCTCCCGGACAGGGCAGAGGACTGAAGCTTTCTTT
CDR3: CASSSRTGQRTEAFF

size: -
J: TRBJ1-1
D: TRBD1
V: TRBV18
DNA: TGTGCCAGCTCACCGGGACAGGGGGCTTACACTGAAGCTTTCTTT
CDR3: CASSPGQGAYTEAFF

size: -
J: TRBJ1-5
D: -
V: TRBV30
DNA: TGTGCCTGGAGTGTACAAGGCAGGGGTCAGCCCCAGCATTTT
CDR3: CAWSVQGRGQPQHF

size: -
J: TRBJ1-2
D: -
V: TRBV21-1
DNA: TGTGCCAGCAGCTCGGTCCGGAACTATGGCTACACCTTC
CDR3: CASSSVRNYGYTF

size: -
J: TRBJ2-7
D: TRBD1
V: TRBV29-1
DNA: TGCAGCGTTGGGCGACAGGGATACGAGCAGTACTTC
CDR3: CSVGRQGYEQYF

size: -
J: TRBJ2-7
D: TRBD2
V: TRBV11-3
DNA: TGTGCCAGCAGCCCCGGACTAGCGGGGACTCCCTACGAGCAGTACTTC
CDR3: CASSPGLAGTPYEQYF

size: -
J: TRBJ1-5
D: TRBD1
V: TRBV6-1
DNA: TGTGCCAGCAGTGAATGGCAGGGGGGCAATCAGCCCCAGCATTTT
CDR3: CASSEWQGGNQPQHF

size: -
J: TRBJ2-5
D: TRBD2
V: TRBV28
DNA: TGTGCCAGCAGTTTAATCCTAGCGGGGGGGCGTGAGACCCAGTACTTC
CDR3: CASSLILAGGRETQYF

size: -
J: TRBJ2-2
D: -
V: TRBV18
DNA: TGTGCCAGCTCACCCCGGGAGGGGGCCGGAACCGGGGAGCTGTTTTTT
CDR3: CASSPREGAGTGELFF

size: once
J: TRBJ1-5
D: -
V: TRBV6-4
DNA: TGTGCCAGCAGTGACTCCTACCCCAATCAGCCCCAGCATTTT
CDR3: CASSDSYPNQPQHF

size: -
J: TRBJ2-5
D: -
V: TRBV30
DNA: TGTGCCTGGAGTGGTTTTCTATTCCAAGAGACCCAGTACTTC
CDR3: CAWSGFLFQETQYF

size: -
J: TRBJ2-3
D: -
V: TRBV6-5
DNA: TGTGCCAGCAGGTTGGAGAGGGCCGGGACAGATACGCAGTATTTT
CDR3: CASRLERAGTDTQYF

size: -
J: TRBJ1-2
D: -
V: TRBV7-6
DNA: TGTGCCAGCAGCTTAGACCGGGGAGGAGGCTACACCTTC
CDR3: CASSLDRGGGYTF

size: -
J: TRBJ2-7
D: -
V: TRBV6-5
DNA: TGTGCCAGCAGTTACGGTGGGAGGATACCGCTCGAGCAGTACTTC
CDR3: CASSYGGRIPLEQYF

size: -
J: TRBJ1-4
D: TRBD1
V: TRBV4-2
DNA: TGTGCCAGCAGCCCCCCGGGACAGAGATTGTTTGAAAAACTGTTTTTT
CDR3: CASSPPGQRLFEKLFF

size: -
J: TRBJ2-7
D: -
V: TRBV5-1
DNA: TGCGCCAGCAGCGGAGGGCTTACCGGTTCGTACGAGCAGTACTTC
CDR3: CASSGGLTGSYEQYF

size: -
J: TRBJ2-5
D: TRBD2
V: TRBV5-8
DNA: TGTGCCAGCAGCACCTGGGGTAGCGGGAGTTCGGAGACCCAGTACTTC
CDR3: CASSTWGSGSSETQYF

size: -
J: TRBJ1-1
D: -
V: TRBV7-2
DNA: TGTGCCAGCAGCTTCCCCCCCCTCAGTCGCAAGAACACTGAAGCTTTCTTT
CDR3: CASSFPPLSRKNTEAFF

size: -
J: TRBJ1-1
D: TRBD1
V: TRBV9
DNA: TGTGCCAGCAGCACCCGGGACAGGGTGGGCACTGAAGCTTTCTTT
CDR3: CASSTRDRVGTEAFF

size: -
J: TRBJ1-2
D: -
V: TRBV18
DNA: TGTGCCAGCTCACCCCAGGAGGCGGGTAACTATGGCTACACCTTC
CDR3: CASSPQEAGNYGYTF

size: once
J: TRBJ2-3
D: TRBD2
V: TRBV4-3
DNA: TGCGCCAGCAGCTTAGCGGGCCCCACAGATACGCAGTATTTT
CDR3: CASSLAGPTDTQYF

size: -
J: TRBJ2-3
D: -
V: TRBV9
DNA: TGTGCCAGCAGCGTAACAGGATCTAGCACAGATACGCAGTATTTT
CDR3: CASSVTGSSTDTQYF

size: few
J: TRBJ1-5
D: -
V: TRBV6-5
DNA: TGTGCCAGCAGTTACACACAGGGTACAAATCAGCCCCAGCATTTT
CDR3: CASSYTQGTNQPQHF

size: -
J: TRBJ1-4
D: TRBD1
V: TRBV28
DNA: TGTGCCAGCAGTTTCCAGGGGGGCCTAGAAAAACTGTTTTTT
CDR3: CASSFQGGLEKLFF

size: -
J: TRBJ1-6
D: TRBD1
V: TRBV27
DNA: TGTGCCAGCAGAACATCAGGGGGTAGAGGTTCACCCCTCCACTTT
CDR3: CASRTSGGRGSPLHF

size: -
J: TRBJ1-1
D: -
V: TRBV6-5
DNA: TGTGCCAGCAATCGACGCAGGGGCTATAACACTGAAGCTTTCTTT
CDR3: CASNRRRGYNTEAFF

size: -
J: TRBJ2-1
D: TRBD2
V: TRBV9
DNA: TGTGCCAGCAGCGCTAGAGAGCGGGGGGGAGCCTACAATGAGCAGTTCTTC
CDR3: CASSARERGGAYNEQFF

size: few
J: TRBJ1-2
D: -
V: TRBV5-6
DNA: TGTGCCAGCAGCTTGAGACAGATCGCTAACTATGGCTACACCTTC
CDR3: CASSLRQIANYGYTF

size: -
J: TRBJ1-2
D: TRBD1
V: TRBV27
DNA: TGTGCCAGCAGTCCACTCGGGACAGCTAACTATGGCTACACCTTC
CDR3: CASSPLGTANYGYTF

size: -
J: TRBJ2-5
D: -
V: TRBV19
DNA: TGTGCCAGTAGTAGTCAAGCAGGGGCTCAAGAGACCCAGTACTTC
CDR3: CASSSQAGAQETQYF

size: -
J: TRBJ1-5
D: -
V: TRBV28
DNA: TGTGCCAGCAATCATCGGTGGGGGGTCAATCAGCCCCAGCATTTT
CDR3: CASNHRWGVNQPQHF

size: -
J: TRBJ1-5
D: -
V: TRBV27
DNA: TGTGCCAGCAGTTTAGAAGGGGGCAATCAGCCCCAGCATTTT
CDR3: CASSLEGGNQPQHF

size: once
J: TRBJ2-5
D: -
V: TRBV6-5
DNA: TGTGCCAGCGGGAGGGAGACCCAGTACTTC
CDR3: CASGRETQYF

size: -
J: TRBJ1-6
D: -
V: TRBV9
DNA: TGTGCCAGCAGCAGCCTAGGCGGTAATAATTCACCCCTCCACTTT
CDR3: CASSSLGGNNSPLHF

size: -
J: TRBJ2-3
D: TRBD1
V: TRBV7-3
DNA: TGTGCCAGCAGCTTATCCCGGCGGACAGGGGGGGAGACGCAGTATTTT
CDR3: CASSLSRRTGGETQYF

size: -
J: TRBJ2-7
D: -
V: TRBV4-3
DNA: TGCGCCAGCAGCCAAGCCTTCTCAGGGGCAGACTACGAGCAGTACTTC
CDR3: CASSQAFSGADYEQYF

size: -
J: TRBJ2-1
D: -
V: TRBV6-5
DNA: TGTGCCAGCAGTTATTCCCCTGTATCAGCGTACAATGAGCAGTTCTTC
CDR3: CASSYSPVSAYNEQFF

size: few
J: TRBJ1-5
D: -
V: TRBV6-7
DNA: TGTGCCAGCAGTTACAGGCAGGGCTATAGCAATCAGCCCCAGCATTTT
CDR3: CASSYRQGYSNQPQHF

size: few
J: TRBJ1-5
D: -
V: TRBV6-5
DNA: TGTGCCAGCAGTACTGGGCGGACAAGGGGACAGCCCCAGCATTTT
CDR3: CASSTGRTRGQPQHF

size: -
J: TRBJ1-6
D: -
V: TRBV7-9
DNA: TGTGCCAGCAGCTTAGTGACGAGCGATTCACCCCTCCATTTT
CDR3: CASSLVTSDSPLHF